This T cell receptor (beta chain) was sequenced in a study of blood T cell repertoires in COVID-19. Study-level background: COVID-19 samples, acute and convalescent, were from the United States, Italy and Spain. PBMCs, B-cell-depleted T cells, or T cells were the source of the cDNA or gDNA that made up the material.

Authors' processing steps: From reference gene primer amplification, estimates of nucleated cell counts were derived. Produced via immunoSEQ multiplex PCR; TCRdb's table is partial and in-frame only. For V, J and clone size, that table is used; D and trimming come from the DNA. This sample yields about 70,000 clones, of which 85% are seen a single time; about 40% belongs to the top ten. Germline values: CDR1 MNHEY, CDR2 SVGEGT. V was trimmed by 2 bases and J by 1 base, leaving 18 bases between them. The CDR3 has 18 amino acids. The receptor was derived from a woman at least 80 years old with active or convalescent COVID-19. The chain couples TRBV6-2 or TRBV6-3 to TRBJ1-5; D uncertain. Sequences were obtained from peripheral blood. CDR3 in DNA: TGTGCCAGCAGTTACACTCATGGCAGCGACCCCAGCAATCAGCCCCAGCATTTT. Its translation is CASSYTHGSDPSNQPQHF.